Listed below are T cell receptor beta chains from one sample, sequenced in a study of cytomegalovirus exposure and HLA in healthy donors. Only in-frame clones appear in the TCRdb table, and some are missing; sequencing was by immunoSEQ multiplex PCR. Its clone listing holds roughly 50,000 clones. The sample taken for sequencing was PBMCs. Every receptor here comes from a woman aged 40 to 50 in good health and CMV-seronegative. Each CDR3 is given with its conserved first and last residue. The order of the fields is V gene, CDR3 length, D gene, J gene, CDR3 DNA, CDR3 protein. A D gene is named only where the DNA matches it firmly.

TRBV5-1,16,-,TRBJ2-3,TGCGCCAGCAGCTTGTGGTTCGAGCGGAGCACAGATACGCAGTATTTT,CASSLWFERSTDTQYF
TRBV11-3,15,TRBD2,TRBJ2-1,TGTGCCAGCAGCTCTAGCGGGGTAGGGTACAATGAGCAGTTCTTC,CASSSSGVGYNEQFF
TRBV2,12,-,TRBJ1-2,TGTGCCAGCGGGGCAACCAACTATGGCTACACCTTC,CASGATNYGYTF
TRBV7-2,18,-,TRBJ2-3,TGTGCCAGCAGCTTAGCCACAGCATGGCCTGCCGGCACAGATACGCAGTATTTT,CASSLATAWPAGTDTQYF
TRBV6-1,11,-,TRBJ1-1,TGTGCCAGCAGTCTGGACAGTGAAGCTTTCTTT,CASSLDSEAFF
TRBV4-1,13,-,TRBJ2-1,TGCGCCAGCAGCCAAGGGGAAGGGAGCGAGCAGTTCTTC,CASSQGEGSEQFF
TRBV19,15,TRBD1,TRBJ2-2,TGTGCCACTAGGACCGGGACAGGGGGAGCCGGGGAGCTGTTTTTT,CATRTGTGGAGELFF
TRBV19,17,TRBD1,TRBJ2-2,TGTGCCAGTAGTATTGAGGGGGGACAGGGGAACACCGGGGAGCTGTTTTTT,CASSIEGGQGNTGELFF
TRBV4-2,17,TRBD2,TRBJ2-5,TGTGCCAGCAGCCAAGGTGCTAGCGGGAGAATTATGGAGACCCAGTACTTC,CASSQGASGRIMETQYF
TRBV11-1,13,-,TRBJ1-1,TGTGCCAGCAGCTTAGAGGGGGGGACTGAAGCTTTCTTT,CASSLEGGTEAFF
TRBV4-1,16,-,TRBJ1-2,TGCGCCAGCAGCCAAGGATTTTCAGGGGATAACTATGGCTACACCTTC,CASSQGFSGDNYGYTF
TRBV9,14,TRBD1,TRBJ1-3,TGTGCCAGCAGCGGAGACAGGGTAGGAAACACCATATATTTT,CASSGDRVGNTIYF
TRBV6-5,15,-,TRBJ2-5,TGTGCCAGCAGTGCGGGACGGCCCATCCAAGAGACCCAGTACTTC,CASSAGRPIQETQYF
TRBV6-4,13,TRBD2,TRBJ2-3,TGTGCCACCCGACTAGCGGGATCGGATACGCAGTATTTT,CATRLAGSDTQYF
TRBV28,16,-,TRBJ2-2,TGTGCCAGCGGAGTGTCGGGGGAGAGAAACACCGGGGAGCTGTTTTTT,CASGVSGERNTGELFF
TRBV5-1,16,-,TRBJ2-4,TGCGCCAGCAGCTTGGCGCCAAGGGGATTCAAAAACATTCAGTACTTC,CASSLAPRGFKNIQYF
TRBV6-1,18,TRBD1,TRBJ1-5,TGTGCCAGCAGTGAATTGTTGAGGGACAGGCACCGGGGTAGGCCCCAGCATTTT,CASSELLRDRHRGRPQHF
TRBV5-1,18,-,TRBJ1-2,TGCGCCAGCAGAACCCGCTGGGACTCACGTAACACCTACTATGGCTACACCTTC,CASRTRWDSRNTYYGYTF
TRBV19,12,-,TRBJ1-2,TGTGCCAGTAGGTCCCAGGCCTATGGCTACACCTTC,CASRSQAYGYTF
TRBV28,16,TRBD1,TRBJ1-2,TGTGCCAGCAGTACTCTAGGGACAGGGAATAACTATGGCTACACCTTC,CASSTLGTGNNYGYTF
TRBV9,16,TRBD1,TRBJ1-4,TGTGCCAGCAGCGGACGACAGGGGGATCGTGGGGAAAAACTGTTTTTT,CASSGRQGDRGEKLFF
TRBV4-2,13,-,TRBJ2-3,TGTGCCAGCAGCCCGATGGCCACAGATACGCAGTATTTT,CASSPMATDTQYF
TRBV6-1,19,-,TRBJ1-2,TGTGCCAGCAGTGAAGAAGGGGGATCGGGGGGCGCATGGGGCTATGGCTACACCTTC,CASSEEGGSGGAWGYGYTF
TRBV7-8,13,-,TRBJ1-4,TGTGCCAGCAGTCCCGGACAGACCGAAAAACTGTTTTTT,CASSPGQTEKLFF
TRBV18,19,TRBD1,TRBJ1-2,TGTGCCAGCTCACCCACTCTCCGTAGCACGGGACAGGGAGCGGATGGCTACACCTTC,CASSPTLRSTGQGADGYTF
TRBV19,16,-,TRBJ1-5,TGTGCCAGTAGTATTGGCACGACAGGTGGCAATCAGCCCCAGCATTTT,CASSIGTTGGNQPQHF
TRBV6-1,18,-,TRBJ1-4,TGTGCCAGCAGTGAGCAGAGTCTTAAGGGGTTTTCTAATGAAAAACTGTTTTTT,CASSEQSLKGFSNEKLFF
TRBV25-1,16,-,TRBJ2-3,TGTGCCAGCAGTGGCCTGACAGGATTCAGCACAGATACGCAGTATTTT,CASSGLTGFSTDTQYF
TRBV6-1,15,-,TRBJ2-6,TGTGCCAGCAGTGAACAGGGGTCTGGGGCCAACGTCCTGACTTTC,CASSEQGSGANVLTF
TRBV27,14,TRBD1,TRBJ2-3,TGTGCCAGCAGCCGGGACAGGGGGGGGGATACGCAGTATTTT,CASSRDRGGDTQYF
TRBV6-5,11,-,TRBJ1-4,TGTGCCAGCAGACAAAATGAAAAACTGTTTTTT,CASRQNEKLFF
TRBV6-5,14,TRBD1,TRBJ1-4,TGTGCCAGCAGTCCAGGGGGGCCTAATGAAAAACTGTTTTTT,CASSPGGPNEKLFF
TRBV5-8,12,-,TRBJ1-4,TGTGCCAGCAGCAGGTCGGGGGAAAAACTGTTTTTT,CASSRSGEKLFF
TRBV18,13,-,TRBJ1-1,TGTGCCAGCTCCCTAACGATGAACACTGAAGCTTTCTTT,CASSLTMNTEAFF
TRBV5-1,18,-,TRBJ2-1,TGCGCCAGCAGCTTGGAAGGACGCGGGCTAGGTGGTCGCAATGAGCAGTTCTTC,CASSLEGRGLGGRNEQFF
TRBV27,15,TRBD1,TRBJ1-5,TGTGCCAGCAGCCCGCAGGACAGGGCGAATCAGCCCCAGCATTTT,CASSPQDRANQPQHF
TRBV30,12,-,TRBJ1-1,TGTGCCTGGAGTAATTTTCTAACTGAAGCTTTCTTT,CAWSNFLTEAFF
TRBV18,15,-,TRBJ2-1,TGTGCCAGCTCACCCCAGGATAGCTCCTACAATGAGCAGTTCTTC,CASSPQDSSYNEQFF
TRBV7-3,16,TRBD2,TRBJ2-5,TGTGCCAGCAGCTCCGGACTAGCGGGAGGGCAAGAGACCCAGTACTTC,CASSSGLAGGQETQYF
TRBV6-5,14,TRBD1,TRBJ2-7,TGTGCCAGCAGATACGGACAGGGGATCTACGAGCAGTACTTC,CASRYGQGIYEQYF
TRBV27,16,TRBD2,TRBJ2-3,TGTGCCAGCAGTCCGGGACTAGCGGGAGTGACAGATACGCAGTATTTT,CASSPGLAGVTDTQYF
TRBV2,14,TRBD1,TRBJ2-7,TGTGCCAGCAGTCCCGACAGGGGCGGGGACGAGCAGTACTTC,CASSPDRGGDEQYF
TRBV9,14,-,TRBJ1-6,TGTGCCAGCAGCGTAGGGGTGGGCAATTCACCCCTCCACTTT,CASSVGVGNSPLHF
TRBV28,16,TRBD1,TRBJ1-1,TGTGCCAGCAGTTTGCCCCTACAGGGGGCGAGTACTGAAGCTTTCTTT,CASSLPLQGASTEAFF
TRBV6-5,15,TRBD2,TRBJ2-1,TGTGCTAGCATCCCGAATAGCGGGGGGAGGAATGAGCAGTTCTTC,CASIPNSGGRNEQFF